This TCR beta chain was sequenced in a study of T cells after yellow fever vaccination. Study findings and constraints: After the booster, approximately 95% of CD4 and 75% to 90% of CD8 primary-response clones were re-detected. Abundant clonotypes from the bulk population could have been carried over as contaminants into FACS-sorted repertoires. Though weaker, the secondary response peaked faster, on day 5 versus 15.

Germline lookup yields CDR1 SGHRS and CDR2 YFSETQ. V shed 5 bases and J 2 bases; nucleotides not matched to a gene: 6. The CDR3 consists of 15 residues. This clonotype was picked up a small number of times. Its specificity is unknown. Template switching by 5'RACE produced TCR cDNA, adding a universal primer site and UMIs. TCRdb used MiXCR to reprocess the 5' RACE reads, holding one entry per CDR3 protein. The sample lists about 340,000 distinct CDR3 sequences; about an eighth were seen once. The TCR sequence derives from a man younger than 35 who received the YFV17D yellow fever vaccine. Sequencing was performed on CD4+ T cells sorted from PBMCs, taken 15 days after the yellow fever booster vaccination. This chain joins TRBV5-1 and TRBJ2-5; 10 bases line up with TRBD1. CDR3: CASRRTGGIQETQYF. CDR3 bases: TGCGCCAGCAGGAGGACAGGGGGTATTCAAGAGACCCAGTACTTC.